These 9 T cell receptor beta chains came from one sample sequenced in a study of beta chain features in type 1 diabetes. No antigen has been identified for these receptors. General study points: TCRB CDR3s were moderately but significantly shorter in Type 1 diabetes patients in all four CD4+ subsets.

The whole isolated RNA underwent reverse transcription, so sequencing captured expressed TCRB transcripts. Method: immunoSEQ multiplex PCR; TCRdb's copy keeps in-frame clones and lacks some. This sample has roughly 220,000 clones, with about a sixth found just once. Sequenced: naive CD4+ T cells from blood. The receptor source for this set is a man aged 25 to 45 with type 1 diabetes.

The genes are TRBV14 and TRBJ2-7, with 10 nucleotides matching TRBD2. V shed 4 bases, J shed 4 bases, and the junction held 10 bases outside the gene matches. Germline loops: CDR1 SGHDN, CDR2 FVKESK. CDR3 length: 16 residues. CDR3 amino acids: CASSPVASGRGYEQYF. Here the CDR3 DNA reads TGTGCCAGCAGCCCCGTCGCGAGCGGGAGGGGGTACGAGCAGTACTTC.

This clone was detected a few times. The J gene is TRBJ2-7, the V gene TRBV28; 8 positions agree with TRBD1. Germline-derived CDR1 and CDR2 are MDHEN and SYDVKM. The CDR3 loop spans 13 amino acids. J was trimmed by 3 bases and V by 6 bases; bases with no gene match: 4. CDR3 sequence (DNA): TGTGCCAGCAGGGAGACAGGGGTCTACGAGCAGTACTTC. This gives the protein CASRETGVYEQYF.

For the CDR3, the DNA is TGTGCCAGCAGCTTAGAGGAGGGCGCGGTCTATGGCTACACCTTC. Protein: CASSLEEGAVYGYTF. This chain links TRBV7-9 with TRBJ1-2; no reliable D call. Germline V lookup: CDR1 SEHNR, CDR2 FQNEAQ (reference sequence). V lost 1 base and J lost 4, with 13 bases in between. CDR3 size: 15 residues.

CDR3 amino acids: CASSQVSHTQYF. CDR3 nucleotides: TGTGCCAGCAGCCAAGTCTCGCATACGCAGTATTTT. The chain joins TRBV14 to TRBJ2-3; D unresolved. The V gene lost 1 base and the J gene lost 7 bases, with 6 bases spanning the gap. From germline, CDR1 is SGHDN and CDR2 FVKESK. The CDR3 loop spans 12 amino acids.

The genes are TRBV9 and TRBJ2-1; D is uncertain. Germline assignment: CDR1 SGDLS and CDR2 YYNGEE. The CDR3 covers 14 residues. V was cut by 0 bases and J by 4 bases, with 8 bases left in between. The CDR3 DNA reads as TGTGCCAGCAGCGTAGAAGGTAGTTACAATGAGCAGTTCTTC. It translates to CASSVEGSYNEQFF.

This sequence joins TRBV18 and TRBJ2-5, with 9 bases fitting TRBD2. Germline loops: CDR1 KGHSH, CDR2 LQKENI. This CDR3 comprises 16 residues. Trimming removed 0 bases from V and 4 bases from J; junction bases left unmatched: 6. CDR3 sequence (DNA): TGTGCCAGCTCACCACCGGGCTTAGCGGGAGCAGAGACCCAGTACTTC. Its translation: CASSPPGLAGAETQYF.

The V call is TRBV13, the J call TRBJ2-2, with 10 bases that match TRBD1. CDR3 length: 18 residues. Losses at the gene ends were 5 bases for V and 3 bases for J; bases not matched to a gene: 12. Germline loops: CDR1 PRHDT, CDR2 FYEKMQ (reference sequence). CDR3 nucleotide sequence: TGTGCCAGCAGCGCTACAACCCCCGGGACAGGGGACACCGGGGAGCTGTTTTTT. Its protein product is CASSATTPGTGDTGELFF.

The table lists this clone with a few counts. The V and J genes are TRBV11-2 and TRBJ2-5; 9 nucleotides agree with TRBD1. The germline gives CDR1 SGHAT, CDR2 FQNNGV. The CDR3 contains 15 residues. V dropped 6 bases and J dropped 4; count of bases not matched to a gene: 9. The CDR3 nucleotides read TGTGCCAGCAGGCCCCCGGGACAGGGCGGAGAGACCCAGTACTTC. Residues: CASRPPGQGGETQYF.

The chain uses TRBV2 and TRBJ2-7; the D gene could be TRBD1 or TRBD2 (5 bases each). CDR3 size: 15 residues. Germline loops: CDR1 SNHLY, CDR2 FYNNEI. Trimming took 1 base from V and 0 from J, leaving 10 bases between them. CDR3 nucleotides: TGTGCCAGCAGTGAAGGAGCAGGGAGCTCCTACGAGCAGTACTTC. It encodes CASSEGAGSSYEQYF.